The source of this T cell receptor beta chain is a study of T cell repertoires in cytomegalovirus infection. Turning to the study itself: Shared public TCR beta signatures pointed to both CMV infection and a matching HLA type. General study points: Summed frequency of shared TCR beta families picked out CMV carriers who also had the relevant HLA. What dominated the ex vivo response were HLA-C-restricted CMV-specific TCR beta clonotypes.

Each CDR3 protein gets one entry after TCRdb re-called the reads with MiXCR. In the table there are some 390,000 distinct CDR3 sequences, 15% to 20% of which are singletons. Of note for this clonotype: Its antigen is not known.

Trimming cost V 1 base and J 7 bases, with 10 bases left between them. CDR1 is LNHDA and CDR2 is SQIVND in the germline V gene (reference sequence). CDR3 length: 13 residues. The chain joins TRBV19 to TRBJ1-1, with D unresolved. The sequence came from a human donor in good health (CMV status not recorded). Some clones in this sample may be carry-over from other donors' samples. Source material: PBMCs. Here the CDR3 DNA reads TGTGCCAGTAGTATAGGTCGGGAGTATGAAGCTTTCTTT. Protein sequence: CASSIGREYEAFF.